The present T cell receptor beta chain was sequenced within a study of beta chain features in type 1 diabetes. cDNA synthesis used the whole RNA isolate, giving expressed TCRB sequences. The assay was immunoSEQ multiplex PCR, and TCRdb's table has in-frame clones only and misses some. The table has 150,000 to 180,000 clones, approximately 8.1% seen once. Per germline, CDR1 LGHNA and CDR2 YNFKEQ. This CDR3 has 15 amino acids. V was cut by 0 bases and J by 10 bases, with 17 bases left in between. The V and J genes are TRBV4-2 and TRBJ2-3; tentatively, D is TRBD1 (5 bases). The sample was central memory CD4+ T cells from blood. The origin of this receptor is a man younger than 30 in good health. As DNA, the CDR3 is TGTGCCAGCAGCCAAGATAGGTCACCGGCCAGGGCGCAGTATTTT. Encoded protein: CASSQDRSPARAQYF.